This T cell receptor beta chain stems from a study of response to subunit inactivated influenza vaccine. This clonotype was counted only a few times. Its specificity is not known. CDR3 length: 15 residues. CDR1 is DFQATT, CDR2 SNEGSKA, per germline (reference sequence). V was trimmed by 0 bases and J by 4 bases, leaving 15 bases between them. General study points: The authors suggested that few new T cells are recruited per seasonal influenza vaccination.

TCRdb re-called the RT-PCR reads through MiXCR, storing one row per CDR3 protein. In the table there are about 780,000 distinct CDR3 sequences, approximately 17% of which are singletons. The chain links TRBV20-1 to TRBJ1-2; D uncertain. This specimen was PBMCs from blood, taken more than 4 days after vaccination. The TCR sequence derives from a man aged 45-65 years who received an inactivated influenza vaccine. CDR3 sequence: CSARDLGRRVYGYTF. The CDR3 nucleotides are TGCAGTGCTAGAGATCTTGGCCGGAGAGTCTATGGCTACACCTTC.